The 13 T cell receptor beta chains reported below all come from one sample, sequenced in a study of glioma-infiltrating T cells after dendritic cell vaccination. Clones were sequenced by immunoSEQ multiplex PCR, and TCRdb holds only the in-frame ones, with some missing. Found here are approximately 100,000 clones, roughly 80% of them singletons; the top ten hold approximately 12%. This sample comprised blood, obtained before dendritic cell vaccination. The origin of the receptors is a human donor with glioblastoma.

The chain is built from TRBV5-6 and TRBJ1-2; 7 positions agree with TRBD1. Trimming took 4 bases from V and 8 from J; bases not matched to a gene: 11. Germline CDR1 SGHDT, CDR2 YYEEEE. This CDR3 has 14 residues. The CDR3 nucleotides are TGTGCCAGCAGCAACAGGGGCATTGCTCAGGGCTACACCTTC. Amino acid sequence: CASSNRGIAQGYTF. The full variable domain, completed using reference TRBV5-6 and TRBJ1-2, is DAGVTQSPTHLIKTRGQQVTLRCSPKSGHDTVSWYQQALGQGPQFIFQYYEEEERQRGNFPDRFSGHQFPNYSSELNVNALLLGDSALYLCASSNRGIAQGYTFGSGTRLTVV.

The chain combines TRBV7-8 with TRBJ2-3, with TRBD2 matching over 9 bases. With V trimmed by 1 base and J by 9 bases, 11 bases remained unmatched. The V gene's germline CDR1 is SGHVS and CDR2 FQNEAQ. The CDR3 spans 16 residues. For the CDR3, the DNA is TGTGCCAGCAGCTTAGGGGTGGGAGCGGGGGGTAGGACGCAGTATTTT. Translating it yields CASSLGVGAGGRTQYF.

This clone was detected once. The rearrangement joins TRBV19 to TRBJ2-1; 11 bases fit TRBD2. The CDR3 sequence is 19 residues long. Germline trimming cut 3 bases from V and 0 bases from J; bases unmatched to any gene: 10. Germline V gene sequence: CDR1 LNHDA, CDR2 SQIVND (reference sequence). The CDR3 DNA reads as TGTGCCAGTAGTATTTTGACTAGCGGGGAAACGAGCTCCTACAATGAGCAGTTCTTC. Residues: CASSILTSGETSSYNEQFF.

The J gene is TRBJ1-5, the V gene TRBV27; D is undetermined. Germline V CDR1 and CDR2: MNHEY, SMNVEV (reference sequence). CDR3 length equals 15 residues. The ends were cut back, 0 bases at V and 0 bases at J, with 6 bases in the middle. The CDR3 spells CASSLSRNSNQPQHF. The CDR3, as DNA: TGTGCCAGCAGTTTATCCAGGAATAGCAATCAGCCCCAGCATTTT.

J is TRBJ2-1 and V is TRBV6-4; 12 bases line up with TRBD2. CDR1 MRHNA and CDR2 SNTAGT come from the germline V gene. The CDR3 length is 15 residues. The V segment lost 3 bases and the J segment 7 bases; nucleotides outside the gene matches: 4. The CDR3 spells CASSEGLAGGNEQFF. The CDR3 DNA reads TGTGCCAGCAGTGAGGGGCTAGCGGGGGGGAATGAGCAGTTCTTC.

The chain combines TRBV19 with TRBJ1-5; 7 nucleotides line up with TRBD1. Germline V gene data show CDR1 as LNHDA and CDR2 as SQIVND (reference sequence). This CDR3 has 13 amino acids. V was pared by 8 bases and J by 0 bases, with 1 base of the junction left unmatched. The CDR3 reads CASGQDSNQPQHF. The CDR3 region has the DNA TGTGCCAGTGGACAGGATAGCAATCAGCCCCAGCATTTT.

The rearrangement uses TRBV7-9 and TRBJ2-7; TRBD2 agrees at 7 bases. Germline loops: CDR1 SEHNR, CDR2 FQNEAQ (reference sequence). The length of the CDR3 is 18 residues. V shed 2 bases and J 3 bases; nucleotides not matched to a gene: 16. CDR3: CASSLQNLGRGVNYEQYF. CDR3 nucleotides: TGTGCCAGCAGCTTACAGAACTTGGGTCGGGGGGTCAACTACGAGCAGTACTTC.

This sequence joins TRBV5-4 and TRBJ2-5; 8 bases fit TRBD1. CDR3 length: 15 residues. Germline lookup yields CDR1 SGHNT and CDR2 YYREEE (reference sequence). With V trimmed by 4 bases and J by 1 base, 6 bases remained unmatched. CDR3 bases: TGTGCCAGCAGCCCACGGACAGGGTCCCAAGAGACCCAGTACTTC. Amino acids: CASSPRTGSQETQYF. The full variable domain, completed using reference TRBV5-4 and TRBJ2-5, is ETGVTQSPTHLIKTRGQQVTLRCSSQSGHNTVSWYQQALGQGPQFIFQYYREEENGRGNFPPRFSGLQFPNYSSELNVNALELDDSALYLCASSPRTGSQETQYFGPGTRLLVL.

Ten or more counts support this clone. The chain links TRBV11-3 to TRBJ2-5, with D unresolved. V was cut by 0 bases and J by 4 bases, with 6 bases left in between. The CDR3 is made up of 13 amino acids. Germline CDR1 is SGHNT and CDR2 is YENEEA. The CDR3 region is CASSLERRETQYF. Written as DNA, the CDR3 is TGTGCCAGCAGCTTAGAGCGGCGAGAGACCCAGTACTTC.

The chain couples TRBV7-9 to TRBJ2-7; tentatively, D is TRBD1 (6 bases). The germline gives CDR1 SEHNR, CDR2 FQNEAQ (reference sequence). CDR3 length: 15 residues. Trimming shortened V by 5 bases and J by 0 bases, and 14 bases separated the two germline ends. The CDR3 region is CASSHVGQLSYEQYF. In DNA, the CDR3 is TGTGCCAGCAGCCACGTTGGACAGCTCTCCTACGAGCAGTACTTC. Together with reference TRBV7-9 and TRBJ2-7, the CDR3 gives the full variable domain: DTGVSQNPRHKITKRGQNVTFRCDPISEHNRLYWYRQTLGQGPEFLTYFQNEAQLEKSRLLSDRFSAERPKGSFSTLEIQRTEQGDSAMYLCASSHVGQLSYEQYFGPGTRLTVT.

The J gene is TRBJ2-5, the V gene TRBV30, with 11 bases fitting TRBD2. Losses at the gene ends were 4 bases for V and 2 bases for J; bases not matched to a gene: 12. The CDR3 consists of 17 residues. CDR1 is GTSNPN, CDR2 SVGIG, per germline (reference sequence). The CDR3 DNA reads TGTGCCTGGACAGACTCTAGCGGGGGGAAGGTACAAGAGACCCAGTACTTC. Protein: CAWTDSSGGKVQETQYF. Full variable domain (outside the CDR3, taken from reference TRBV30 and TRBJ2-5): SQTIHQWPATLVQPVGSPLSLECTVEGTSNPNLYWYRQAAGRGLQLLFYSVGIGQISSEVPQNLSASRPQDRQFILSSKKLLLSDSGFYLCAWTDSSGGKVQETQYFGPGTRLLVL.

The chain links TRBV7-2 to TRBJ2-5; TRBD2 is a possible D gene (5 bases). The CDR3 covers 16 residues. Trimming pared 1 base from V and 1 base from J, leaving 13 bases between. CDR1 and CDR2 from the germline V gene are SGHTA and FQGNSA. As DNA, the CDR3 is TGTGCCAGCAGCTTAGGGAGCGGTGGTTTCCAAGAGACCCAGTACTTC. Translation gives CASSLGSGGFQETQYF.

This chain links TRBV7-2 with TRBJ2-5, with 9 bases identical to TRBD2. V shed 1 base and J 7 bases; nucleotides not matched to a gene: 7. This CDR3 has 15 amino acids. Germline V gene lookup returns CDR1 SGHTA and CDR2 FQGNSA. CDR3 in DNA: TGTGCCAGCAGCTTAGTTTGGCGGGGGGGTGGGACCCAGTACTTC. It codes for CASSLVWRGGGTQYF.